A single sample is the source of the 23 T cell receptor beta chains below, sequenced in a study of T-cell reconstitution after alpha-beta-depleted transplantation in children. Preparation of the TCRbeta library was carried out with unique molecular identifiers. TCRdb re-derived calls from the PCR reads in MiXCR, one entry per CDR3 protein. The table lists about 250,000 distinct CDR3 sequences, 20% to 30% of them singletons. The starting material was PBMCs, mostly from graft donor cells, obtained 360 days after TCRalphabeta/CD19-depleted stem cell transplant. Receptors originate from a female patient between 2 and 15 years old who had a stem cell transplant for congenital amegakaryocytic thrombocytopenia, so the T cells may come from the graft donor.

The gene calls are TRBV7-9 and TRBJ1-5; possible D gene TRBD1, 5 bases. The CDR3 loop spans 14 amino acids. The V end was cut by 2 bases, the J end by 6 bases, with 11 bases between. Germline assignment: CDR1 SEHNR and CDR2 FQNEAQ (reference sequence). Here the CDR3 reads CASSLSGLFQPQHF. CDR3 nucleotide sequence: TGTGCCAGCAGCTTATCAGGGTTGTTTCAGCCCCAGCATTTT. The full variable domain, in which reference TRBV7-9 and TRBJ1-5 provide the parts outside the CDR3, is DTGVSQNPRHKITKRGQNVTFRCDPISEHNRLYWYRQTLGQGPEFLTYFQNEAQLEKSRLLSDRFSAERPKGSFSTLEIQRTEQGDSAMYLCASSLSGLFQPQHFGDGTRLSIL.

This clonotype has more than one count but fewer than ten. V and J are TRBV4-1 and TRBJ1-4; the D is unclear. The CDR3 runs to 18 residues. The V gene lost 2 bases and the J gene lost 2 bases, with 18 bases spanning the gap. In germline, CDR1 is MGHRA, CDR2 YSYEKL. The CDR3 loop is CASSQISIRGATNEKLFF. In DNA, the CDR3 is TGCGCCAGCAGCCAAATTTCAATACGGGGTGCGACTAATGAAAAACTGTTTTTT.

Only a few counts were recorded for this clonotype. V and J are TRBV15 and TRBJ1-4, with 10 bases lining up with TRBD1. V was pared by 4 bases and J by 10 bases, with 6 bases of the junction left unmatched. CDR3 size: 14 residues. Looked up from germline, CDR1 is LNHNV and CDR2 is YYDKDF (reference sequence). The DNA for the CDR3 is TGTGCCACCAGCATCCGACAGGGGGCCGGAAAACTGTTTTTT. It encodes CATSIRQGAGKLFF. The full variable domain, in which reference TRBV15 and TRBJ1-4 provide the parts outside the CDR3, is DAMVIQNPRYQVTQFGKPVTLSCSQTLNHNVMYWYQQKSSQAPKLLFHYYDKDFNNEADTPDNFQSRRPNTSFCFLDIRSPGLGDTAMYLCATSIRQGAGKLFFGSGTQLSVL.

This chain joins TRBV20-1 and TRBJ1-2; D is ambiguous. The CDR3 is 10 amino acids. Trimming took 0 bases from V and 6 from J, leaving 2 bases between them. Germline V lookup: CDR1 DFQATT, CDR2 SNEGSKA (reference sequence). The CDR3 nucleotides read TGCAGTGCTAGAGAGGATGGCTACACCTTC. Amino acid sequence: CSAREDGYTF.

The chain carries TRBV5-1 and TRBJ2-2; maybe TRBD1 (6 bases). V was trimmed by 4 bases and J by 5 bases, leaving 24 bases between them. Germline V gene sequence: CDR1 SGHRS, CDR2 YFSETQ. The CDR3 has 18 residues. CDR3 sequence: CASSVGALYHLGTGELFF. The DNA for the CDR3 is TGCGCCAGCAGCGTGGGGGCGCTGTATCACCTCGGGACCGGGGAGCTGTTTTTT.

The V gene is TRBV4-1, the J gene TRBJ1-4; D perhaps matches TRBD1 (5 bases). The CDR3 is 15 amino acids. V lost 2 bases and J lost 5, with 12 bases in between. CDR1 and CDR2 (germline): MGHRA, YSYEKL. The CDR3 spells CASSQTGFPNEKLFF. The CDR3 bases are TGCGCCAGCAGCCAAACAGGCTTTCCGAATGAAAAACTGTTTTTT.

The genes are TRBV4-1 and TRBJ2-5; D gene unclear. From germline, CDR1 is MGHRA and CDR2 YSYEKL. V was clipped by 4 bases and J by 5 bases, with 11 bases between them. This CDR3 is 13 amino acids long. The CDR3 nucleotides read TGCGCCAGCAGCCGCCATTGGGTCGAGACCCAGTACTTC. Its translation: CASSRHWVETQYF.

This clonotype was observed many times. J is TRBJ2-5 and V is TRBV12-3 or TRBV12-4; a possible D gene is TRBD2 (5 bases). Trimming left V 0 bases short and J 5 bases short, with 16 bases between. The CDR3 spans 16 residues. The CDR3 region is CASSLAQYPGSETQYF. The CDR3 nucleotides are TGTGCCAGCAGTTTAGCGCAGTATCCGGGATCCGAGACCCAGTACTTC.

In regard to this clonotype: At one end, the junction sequence differs from germline, possibly due to a read error. This chain joins TRBV7-2 and TRBJ2-1, with a weak D call TRBD2 (6 bases). This CDR3 has 16 amino acids. Germline V CDR1 and CDR2: SGHTA, FQGNSA. CDR3 in DNA: TGTGCCAGCAGCATAGCGGCGGGGCGGCTTTACAATGAGCAGTTCTTC. As protein: CASSIAAGRLYNEQFF.

The V call is TRBV28, the J call TRBJ2-5; D perhaps matches TRBD2 (5 bases). In germline, CDR1 is MDHEN, CDR2 SYDVKM. V was clipped by 5 bases and J by 5 bases, with 12 bases between them. The CDR3 is 13 amino acids. The CDR3 spells CASSLGILETQYF. CDR3 bases: TGTGCCAGCAGTCTCGGGATTCTGGAGACCCAGTACTTC. The whole variable domain, filled in from reference TRBV28 and TRBJ2-5, reads DVKVTQSSRYLVKRTGEKVFLECVQDMDHENMFWYRQDPGLGLRLIYFSYDVKMKEKGDIPEGYSVSREKKERFSLILESASTNQTSMYLCASSLGILETQYFGPGTRLLVL.

This clonotype has ten or more counts. The gene calls are TRBV12-3 or TRBV12-4 and TRBJ1-1; TRBD1 matches 8 bases. The CDR3 loop spans 15 amino acids. V lost 3 bases, J lost 1 base, and 4 bases stayed unmatched. This chain's CDR3 is CASSLVGTGNTEAFF. In DNA form, the CDR3 reads TGTGCCAGCAGTTTGGTGGGGACAGGGAACACTGAAGCTTTCTTT.

J is TRBJ2-3 and V is TRBV15, with 9 bases matching TRBD2. CDR1 is LNHNV, CDR2 YYDKDF, per germline (reference sequence). Trimming removed 4 bases from V and 8 bases from J; junction bases left unmatched: 7. The CDR3 is 14 amino acids. CDR3 bases: TGTGCCACCAGCAAGGGACTAGCCCTTAGTACGCAGTATTTT. This translates into CATSKGLALSTQYF.

The rearrangement joins TRBV14 to TRBJ2-6, with D possibly TRBD1 on 5 matching bases. V gave up 5 bases and J gave up 3 bases, with 11 bases separating them. The CDR3 extends over 15 amino acids. Germline CDR1 and CDR2: SGHDN and FVKESK. The chain's CDR3 is CASSTRVFGANVLTF. In DNA, the CDR3 is TGTGCCAGCAGCACCAGGGTCTTTGGGGCCAACGTCCTGACTTTC.

This clonotype appeared many times. The chain carries TRBV12-3 or TRBV12-4 and TRBJ2-5, with no clear D. The CDR3 is made up of 13 amino acids. Trimming left V 0 bases short and J 0 bases short, with 2 bases between. The CDR3 DNA reads TGTGCCAGCAGTTTAGCAGACCAAGAGACCCAGTACTTC. Translation: CASSLADQETQYF.

This chain links TRBV27 with TRBJ2-1, with TRBD2 matching 7 bases. Germline V gene lookup returns CDR1 MNHEY and CDR2 SMNVEV (reference sequence). The CDR3 has 18 residues. The junction had 18 bases not matched to a gene; V was cut back by 6 bases and J by 4 bases. The CDR3 sequence is CASSSPLRNSGRYNEQFF. DNA for the CDR3: TGTGCCAGCAGCTCCCCACTGAGGAATAGCGGGCGTTACAATGAGCAGTTCTTC.

V gene TRBV7-8 combines with J gene TRBJ2-3; the D gene is possibly TRBD2 (6 bases). The CDR3 has 16 amino acids. V shed 2 bases and J shed 6 bases, with 18 bases lying between them. Germline-derived CDR1 and CDR2 are SGHVS and FQNEAQ. The CDR3 loop is CASSLLRDSRSDTQYF. The CDR3 nucleotides are TGTGCCAGCAGCTTATTAAGGGACTCGCGCTCTGATACGCAGTATTTT.

The chain joins TRBV9 to TRBJ2-7; 12 nucleotides match TRBD2. The V gene's germline CDR1 is SGDLS and CDR2 YYNGEE. V lost 0 bases, J lost 2 bases, and 9 bases stayed unmatched. This CDR3 contains 18 residues. The CDR3: CASSVGLAGDTWAYEQYF. The CDR3, as DNA: TGTGCCAGCAGCGTAGGACTAGCGGGAGACACCTGGGCCTACGAGCAGTACTTC. The full variable domain, with the rest looked up from reference TRBV9 and TRBJ2-7, is DSGVTQTPKHLITATGQRVTLRCSPRSGDLSVYWYQQSLDQGLQFLIQYYNGEERAKGNILERFSAQQFPDLHSELNLSSLELGDSALYFCASSVGLAGDTWAYEQYFGPGTRLTVT.

This clonotype was observed a handful of times. V and J are TRBV6-1 and TRBJ2-1; D is undetermined. V was pared by 6 bases and J by 7 bases, with 22 bases between. Per the germline V gene, CDR1 is MNHNS and CDR2 is SASEGT. CDR3 length: 16 amino acids. This chain's CDR3 is CASSRRWTQRENEQFF. The CDR3 nucleotides are TGTGCCAGCAGCAGACGTTGGACCCAAAGAGAGAATGAGCAGTTCTTC.

In its sample, this clonotype was seen many times. The gene calls are TRBV10-3 and TRBJ2-1; TRBD2 matches 9 bases. Per germline, CDR1 ENHRY and CDR2 SYGVKD. This CDR3 has 15 residues. V was pared by 4 bases and J by 6 bases, with 7 bases of the junction left unmatched. CDR3 region: CAISGREGLSNEQFF. As DNA, the CDR3 is TGTGCCATCAGTGGGCGGGAGGGCCTCTCCAATGAGCAGTTCTTC.

The chain has TRBV19 and TRBJ1-5, with D uncertain. The germline CDR1 and CDR2 sequences are LNHDA and SQIVND (reference sequence). The CDR3 has 12 residues. The ends were cut back, 4 bases at V and 5 bases at J, with 6 bases in the middle. The CDR3 protein is CASSKRDQPQHF. The CDR3 nucleotides read TGTGCCAGTAGTAAAAGGGATCAGCCCCAGCATTTT.

This clonotype was seen repeatedly, ten times or more. V usage is TRBV12-3 or TRBV12-4 and J usage is TRBJ1-5, with unresolved D. V was trimmed by 4 bases and J by 4 bases, leaving 17 bases between them. The CDR3 is made up of 16 amino acids. CDR3 bases: TGTGCCAGCAGTTCCGTTCGTAGGTTAGAAAATCAGCCCCAGCATTTT. It is translated as CASSSVRRLENQPQHF.

The chain recombines TRBV7-6 with TRBJ2-1, with 10 bases fitting TRBD2. With 5 bases clipped from V and 6 bases from J, the junction kept 7 bases outside the gene matches. Germline V gene sequence: CDR1 SGHVS, CDR2 FNYEAQ. The CDR3 contains 15 residues. CDR3 nucleotide sequence: TGTGCCAGCAGCACTCTAGCGGGGGCCATCAATGAGCAGTTCTTC. Amino acids: CASSTLAGAINEQFF.

The rearrangement links TRBV18 to TRBJ2-2, with D hard to call. This CDR3 has 14 residues. V was cut by 2 bases and J by 1 base, with 5 bases left in between. Per germline, CDR1 KGHSH and CDR2 LQKENI. DNA of the CDR3: TGTGCCAGCTCACCAATTTTGAACACCGGGGAGCTGTTTTTT. It codes for CASSPILNTGELFF.